These 20 T cell receptor beta chains were all obtained from the same sample, sequenced in a study of cytotoxic CD8 clonotypes in ibrutinib-treated CLL. TCRdb's table, derived via immunoSEQ multiplex PCR, lists solely in-frame clones and lacks some. The sample carries approximately 67,000 clones, 80% recorded once. The starting material was PBMCs, obtained at disease progression, from a patient treated with ibrutinib. These receptor sequences come from a human donor with chronic lymphocytic leukemia.

This chain's CDR3 is CASSISSAYEQYF. For the CDR3, the DNA is TGTGCCAGTAGTATTAGTTCAGCCTACGAGCAGTACTTC. The chain joins TRBV19 to TRBJ2-7; D unclear. V was shortened by 3 bases and J by 2 bases, with 8 bases between the two germline ends. CDR3 size: 13 residues. CDR1 is LNHDA and CDR2 is SQIVND in the germline V gene (reference sequence).

This clone was recorded a few times. The rearrangement links TRBV10-1 to TRBJ1-4; D not certain. The CDR3 is made up of 12 amino acids. Germline V gives CDR1 WNHNN, CDR2 SYGVQD (reference sequence). Trimming removed 7 bases at V and 7 bases at J, with 10 bases between. CDR3 nucleotide sequence: TGCGCCAGCACTCGGGTGGTTGAAAAACTGTTTTTT. Its protein is CASTRVVEKLFF.

The chain is built from TRBV29-1 and TRBJ2-1; 10 bases fit TRBD1. V gave up 4 bases and J gave up 4 bases; unmatched junction bases: 7. Germline V gives CDR1 SQVTM, CDR2 ANQGSEA. This CDR3 has 15 residues. This chain's CDR3 is CSVALGQGVYNEQFF. DNA of the CDR3: TGCAGCGTTGCTTTAGGACAGGGGGTGTACAATGAGCAGTTCTTC.

The rearrangement links TRBV6-1 to TRBJ1-1, with TRBD1 matching 8 bases. CDR3 length: 15 residues. CDR1 and CDR2 from the germline V gene are MNHNS and SASEGT. V gave up 7 bases and J gave up 3 bases; unmatched junction bases: 10. CDR3 in DNA: TGTGCCAGCAAACCGAGACAGGGGAGGGACACTGAAGCTTTCTTT. This encodes CASKPRQGRDTEAFF.

The genes are TRBV29-1 and TRBJ2-7; weak D call: TRBD2 (6 bases). The germline gives CDR1 SQVTM, CDR2 ANQGSEA. The CDR3 length is 11 residues. Trimming removed 0 bases from V and 11 bases from J, with 11 bases in between. The CDR3 coding sequence is TGCAGCGTTGAAGAGGCAGGGACTGAGTACTTC. Translation gives CSVEEAGTEYF.

This clone was seen once. Mismatch with germline at one junction end may stem from a read error. This rearrangement joins TRBV5-1 to TRBJ1-1; no clear D. CDR3 length equals 13 residues. Germline CDR1 is SGHRS and CDR2 is YFSETQ. DNA of the CDR3: TGCGCCGGCAGCTTATGGTGGAACACTGAAGCTTTCTTT. This encodes CAGSLWWNTEAFF.

The chain links TRBV28 to TRBJ2-7; no firm D call. Trimming took off 4 bases at V and 6 bases at J, with 10 bases between the two ends. The germline V gene encodes CDR1 MDHEN and CDR2 SYDVKM. This CDR3 is built from 12 residues. This CDR3 reads CASSSQPREQYF. CDR3 nucleotides: TGTGCCAGCAGTTCCCAACCCCGCGAGCAGTACTTC. Full variable domain (rest looked up from reference TRBV28 and TRBJ2-7): DVKVTQSSRYLVKRTGEKVFLECVQDMDHENMFWYRQDPGLGLRLIYFSYDVKMKEKGDIPEGYSVSREKKERFSLILESASTNQTSMYLCASSSQPREQYFGPGTRLTVT.

The chain is built from TRBV6-5 and TRBJ2-2; 9 positions match TRBD1. Germline V gene lookup returns CDR1 MNHEY and CDR2 SVGAGI. The CDR3 is 14 amino acids. With V trimmed by 2 bases and J by 7 bases, 2 bases remained unmatched. The CDR3 DNA reads as TGTGCCAGCAGTTACGGGACAGGGAACGGGGAGCTGTTTTTT. Amino acid sequence: CASSYGTGNGELFF.

The chain joins TRBV15 to TRBJ2-3; 7 bases match TRBD2. The germline V gene encodes CDR1 LNHNV and CDR2 YYDKDF (reference sequence). The V segment lost 3 bases and the J segment 0 bases; nucleotides outside the gene matches: 6. This CDR3 spans 16 amino acids. CDR3 loop: CATSSGDYTSTDTQYF. In DNA, the CDR3 is TGTGCCACCAGCAGCGGGGACTACACTAGCACAGATACGCAGTATTTT.

This clone was seen only once. The gene calls are TRBV28 and TRBJ1-2; TRBD1 matches 7 bases. In germline, CDR1 is MDHEN, CDR2 SYDVKM. The CDR3 extends over 13 amino acids. Unmatched junction bases numbered 7, after V lost 5 bases and J lost 7 bases. CDR3 amino acids: CASSRTGAGGYTF. The CDR3 coding sequence is TGTGCCAGCAGTCGCACAGGGGCGGGTGGCTACACCTTC.

This chain connects TRBV10-1 to TRBJ1-5; weak D call: TRBD1 (6 bases). This CDR3 has 13 residues. Germline-derived CDR1 and CDR2 are WNHNN and SYGVQD (reference sequence). V shed 3 bases and J shed 5 bases, with 8 bases lying between them. The CDR3 loop is CASSDRGDQPQHF. CDR3 DNA: TGCGCCAGCAGTGACAGGGGCGATCAGCCCCAGCATTTT.

There are a few counts of this clone. The chain carries TRBV11-2 and TRBJ1-5; unclear D gene. V lost 5 bases to trimming and J lost 7 bases, with 9 bases between them. CDR3 length: 12 residues. Germline CDR1 SGHAT, CDR2 FQNNGV. The DNA for the CDR3 is TGTGCCAGCAGCCAAGAGGACCAGCCCCAGCATTTT. Protein: CASSQEDQPQHF.

The chain joins TRBV5-6 to TRBJ2-7; 9 bases line up with TRBD1. The germline CDR1 and CDR2 sequences are SGHDT and YYEEEE. V lost 3 bases, J lost 0 bases, and 7 bases stayed unmatched. The CDR3 totals 16 residues. CDR3 protein: CASSSSGTGISYEQYF. CDR3 nucleotides: TGTGCCAGCAGCTCCTCAGGGACAGGGATCTCCTACGAGCAGTACTTC.

The chain combines TRBV5-1 with TRBJ2-5; TRBD1 aligns across 7 bases. From germline, CDR1 is SGHRS and CDR2 YFSETQ. The trim removed 3 bases at V and 4 bases at J, leaving 3 bases unmatched. This CDR3 region has 13 residues. DNA for the CDR3: TGCGCCAGCAGCTCACAGGGGAGAGAGACCCAGTACTTC. This translates into CASSSQGRETQYF.

The V call is TRBV15, the J call TRBJ2-1, with TRBD1 matching 9 bases. Germline CDR1 is LNHNV and CDR2 is YYDKDF (reference sequence). V was clipped by 6 bases and J by 1 base; unmatched bases: 7. The CDR3 has 16 residues. For the CDR3, the DNA is TGTGCCACCAGATACCCGGGACAGGGATCCTACAATGAGCAGTTCTTC. Encoded protein: CATRYPGQGSYNEQFF.

The chain employs TRBV25-1 and TRBJ2-4; TRBD1 aligns across 7 bases. V shed 4 bases and J 3 bases; nucleotides not matched to a gene: 3. There are 14 residues in the CDR3. Germline-derived CDR1 and CDR2 are MGHDK and SYGVNS. CDR3 DNA: TGTGCCAGCAGTGCCCACAGGGGCAAAAACATTCAGTACTTC. Translation gives CASSAHRGKNIQYF.

The chain combines TRBV9 with TRBJ1-5; 10 positions agree with TRBD1. Per germline, CDR1 SGDLS and CDR2 YYNGEE. V gave up 3 bases and J gave up 5 bases; unmatched junction bases: 5. The length of the CDR3 is 15 residues. The CDR3 sequence: CASSENDRGHQPQHF. The CDR3, as DNA: TGTGCCAGCAGCGAGAATGACAGGGGGCATCAGCCCCAGCATTTT.

The genes are TRBV4-1 and TRBJ2-5; D ambiguous. Between the trimmed V and J ends, which lost 4 bases and 5 bases, there was a span of 14 bases. Germline values: CDR1 MGHRA, CDR2 YSYEKL. CDR3 length equals 14 residues. CDR3 in amino acids: CASSPPNKQETQYF. CDR3 nucleotide sequence: TGCGCCAGCAGCCCTCCTAATAAGCAGGAGACCCAGTACTTC.

This clone has more than one count but fewer than ten. The J gene is TRBJ1-1, the V gene TRBV5-1; 9 bases align to TRBD1. The CDR3 has 15 amino acids. V was pared by 2 bases and J by 2 bases, with 4 bases of the junction left unmatched. CDR1 is SGHRS and CDR2 is YFSETQ in the germline V gene. The CDR3 DNA reads TGCGCCAGCAGCTTTTTGGGACAGGGAAACACTGAAGCTTTCTTT. Translating gives CASSFLGQGNTEAFF.

The count of this clone is one. The gene calls are TRBV10-2 and TRBJ2-2; 10 bases are a match to TRBD1. The CDR3 length is 17 residues. CDR1 is WSHSY, CDR2 SAAADI, per germline. The ends lost 3 bases at V and 5 bases at J; junction bases unmatched: 9. The chain's CDR3 is CASSEIRTGGVTGELFF. The CDR3 nucleotides are TGCGCCAGCAGTGAAATTCGGACAGGGGGAGTAACCGGGGAGCTGTTTTTT.